This TCR beta chain originates from a study of blood T cells in healthy people across ages. Comments on this clonotype: Its target is not known.

Combining a sample-barcoded 5' primer with a J-beta primer mix, a second PCR ran for about 6 to 11 cycles. TCRdb called the 5' RACE reads again in MiXCR, with one record for every CDR3 protein. The repertoire consists of around 750,000 distinct CDR3 sequences, with less than 70% occurring once and the leading ten covering approximately 41%. CDR1 is LNHDA and CDR2 is SQIVND in the germline V gene (reference sequence). With V trimmed by 5 bases and J by 6 bases, 6 bases remained unmatched. This CDR3 has 14 amino acids. Findings and caveats of the study: TCR beta diversity correlated strongly with naive T cell percentage.

The material sequenced was blood. The TCR comes from a man older than 75 in good health. This rearrangement joins TRBV19 to TRBJ1-2; 10 positions match TRBD1. For the CDR3, the DNA is TGTGCCAGTAGTCCCCGGGACAGGGGAAATGGCTACACCTTC. Translation gives CASSPRDRGNGYTF.